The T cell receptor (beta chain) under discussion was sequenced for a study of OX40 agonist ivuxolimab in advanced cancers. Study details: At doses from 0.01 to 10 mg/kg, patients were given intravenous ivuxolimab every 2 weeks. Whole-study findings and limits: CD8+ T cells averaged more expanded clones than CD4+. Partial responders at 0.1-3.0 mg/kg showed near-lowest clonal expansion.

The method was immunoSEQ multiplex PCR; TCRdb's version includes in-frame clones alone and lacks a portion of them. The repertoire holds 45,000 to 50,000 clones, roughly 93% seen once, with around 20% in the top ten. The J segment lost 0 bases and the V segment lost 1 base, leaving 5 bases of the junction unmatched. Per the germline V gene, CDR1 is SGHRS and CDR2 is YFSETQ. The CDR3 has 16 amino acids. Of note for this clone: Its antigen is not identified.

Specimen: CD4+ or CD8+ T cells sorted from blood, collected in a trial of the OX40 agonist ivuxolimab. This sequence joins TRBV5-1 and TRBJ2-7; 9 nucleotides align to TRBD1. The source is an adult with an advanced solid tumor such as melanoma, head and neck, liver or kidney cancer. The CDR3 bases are TGCGCCAGCAGCTTGACAGGGGGCGTCCCCTCCTACGAGCAGTACTTC. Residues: CASSLTGGVPSYEQYF. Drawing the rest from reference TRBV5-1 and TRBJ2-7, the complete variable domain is KAGVTQTPRYLIKTRGQQVTLSCSPISGHRSVSWYQQTPGQGLQFLFEYFSETQRNKGNFPGRFSGRQFSNSRSEMNVSTLELGDSALYLCASSLTGGVPSYEQYFGPGTRLTVT.